The 18 T cell receptor beta chains below all came from one sample that was sequenced in a study of blood T cell repertoires in COVID-19. TCRdb keeps only in-frame clones here, not all; method: immunoSEQ multiplex PCR. The data contain roughly 260,000 clones, roughly 88% of them singletons. Sequencing was done on a sample of PBMCs or T cells enriched from blood (not recorded which). The receptors originated from a woman between 45 and 65 years old who had recovered from COVID-19.

The chain couples TRBV5-1 to TRBJ1-1, with 9 bases matching TRBD1. From germline, CDR1 is SGHRS and CDR2 YFSETQ. The CDR3 spans 15 residues. The junction had 9 bases not matched to a gene; V was cut back by 6 bases and J by 3 bases. CDR3 in DNA: TGCGCCAGCACGATACAGGGGGCGGAGGACACTGAAGCTTTCTTT. It translates to CASTIQGAEDTEAFF.

V gene TRBV7-9 combines with J gene TRBJ1-3, with 7 positions matching TRBD1. The germline CDR1 and CDR2 sequences are SEHNR and FQNEAQ (reference sequence). V dropped 4 bases and J dropped 4; count of bases not matched to a gene: 4. The CDR3 is 14 amino acids. The CDR3: CASSSDRVGNTIYF. The CDR3 DNA is TGTGCCAGCAGCTCAGACAGGGTGGGAAACACCATATATTTT.

This chain joins TRBV19 and TRBJ1-6; D gene ambiguous. The CDR3 covers 14 residues. Germline V gene lookup returns CDR1 LNHDA and CDR2 SQIVND (reference sequence). V was cut by 5 bases and J by 10 bases, with 15 bases left in between. The CDR3 reads CASSDGRGVSPLHF. The CDR3 DNA reads as TGTGCCAGTAGTGACGGACGGGGTGTCTCACCCCTCCACTTT.

The chain employs TRBV7-8 and TRBJ2-1, with 10 nucleotides matching TRBD2. Trimming took 5 bases from V and 3 from J; bases not matched to a gene: 4. This CDR3 spans 15 amino acids. Germline V gene lookup returns CDR1 SGHVS and CDR2 FQNEAQ. This CDR3 reads CASSVTSGNYNEQFF. The CDR3 DNA reads TGTGCCAGCAGCGTAACTAGCGGGAACTACAATGAGCAGTTCTTC.

For the CDR3, the DNA is TGTGCCAGTAGTATAGCAGCCGGGACTTTGGGCCACGAGCAGTACTTC. Its translation is CASSIAAGTLGHEQYF. This chain connects TRBV19 to TRBJ2-7, with D possibly TRBD2 on 6 matching bases. Trimming removed 1 base from V and 5 bases from J, with 18 bases in between. The germline CDR1 and CDR2 sequences are LNHDA and SQIVND (reference sequence). CDR3 size: 16 residues.

The V gene is TRBV19, the J gene TRBJ1-5; D gene unclear. Trimming took 5 bases from V and 0 from J, leaving 11 bases between them. Per germline, CDR1 LNHDA and CDR2 SQIVND (reference sequence). The CDR3 is 15 residues long. The CDR3 spells CASSWADYSNQPQHF. The CDR3 DNA sequence: TGTGCCAGTAGTTGGGCAGATTATAGCAATCAGCCCCAGCATTTT.

The gene calls are TRBV2 and TRBJ1-1, with unresolved D. The CDR3 runs 13 residues. The germline V and J ends were trimmed by 2 bases and 1 base, with 5 bases remaining between them. Germline CDR1 and CDR2: SNHLY and FYNNEI. The CDR3 reads CASSERENTEAFF. The CDR3 DNA reads TGTGCCAGCAGTGAAAGAGAGAACACTGAAGCTTTCTTT.

The chain links TRBV7-2 to TRBJ1-5; tentatively, D is TRBD1 (5 bases). The CDR3 runs 16 residues. In germline, CDR1 is SGHTA, CDR2 FQGNSA. The V end was cut by 1 base, the J end by 5 bases, with 15 bases between. CDR3 region: CASSLDWGGWDQPQHF. In nucleotides, the CDR3 is TGTGCCAGCAGCTTAGATTGGGGGGGATGGGATCAGCCCCAGCATTTT.

This clone was recorded a few times. The CDR3 DNA is TGTGCCAGCAGTTTATTCGAAGGGGCCTATGGCTACACCTTC. This sequence encodes CASSLFEGAYGYTF. The chain joins TRBV28 to TRBJ1-2, with a weak D call TRBD1 (5 bases). Trimming shortened V by 1 base and J by 4 bases, and 10 bases separated the two germline ends. CDR1 is MDHEN, CDR2 SYDVKM, per germline. The CDR3 length is 14 residues.

This clone was observed a few times. Here the CDR3 reads CASSYGETSDTQYF. CDR3 sequence (DNA): TGTGCCAGCAGTTACGGGGAGACATCGGATACGCAGTATTTT. The chain joins TRBV6-5 to TRBJ2-3; possible D gene TRBD2, 5 bases. With 2 bases removed from V and 6 bases from J, the gap between germline ends came to 12 bases. The length of the CDR3 is 14 residues. CDR1 is MNHEY and CDR2 is SVGAGI in the germline V gene.

This chain links TRBV10-3 with TRBJ2-7; tentative D call: TRBD1 (5 bases). The CDR3 is made up of 15 amino acids. Germline lookup yields CDR1 ENHRY and CDR2 SYGVKD. Trimming took off 0 bases at V and 3 bases at J, with 12 bases between the two ends. DNA of the CDR3: TGTGCCATCAGTGAGTCGGGGCAACAGAACTACGAGCAGTACTTC. Translation: CAISESGQQNYEQYF.

This sequence joins TRBV7-9 and TRBJ2-2, with a possible D match to TRBD2 (5 bases). Trimming left V 5 bases short and J 4 bases short, with 14 bases between. Per germline, CDR1 SEHNR and CDR2 FQNEAQ (reference sequence). The CDR3 has 15 residues. Written as DNA, the CDR3 is TGTGCCAGCAGCGTACTTAGTCGGGGCACCGGGGAGCTGTTTTTT. Translated: CASSVLSRGTGELFF.

The genes are TRBV29-1 and TRBJ1-5; 9 bases match TRBD1. The germline V gene encodes CDR1 SQVTM and CDR2 ANQGSEA. The CDR3 sequence is 14 residues long. Trimming at V came to 4 bases and at J to 4 bases, leaving 5 bases not matched to a gene. The CDR3 is CSVGGDRENQPQHF. CDR3 in DNA: TGCAGCGTTGGAGGGGACAGGGAGAATCAGCCCCAGCATTTT.

This clone was found a few times. The chain employs TRBV5-6 and TRBJ2-1; TRBD2 matches at 9 bases. V lost 5 bases and J lost 0; bases outside the gene matches: 9. The CDR3 loop spans 17 amino acids. Germline-derived CDR1 and CDR2 are SGHDT and YYEEEE. The CDR3 region has the DNA TGTGCCAGCAGGGAACGCGGGAGGGGGAGCTCCTACAATGAGCAGTTCTTC. It translates to CASRERGRGSSYNEQFF.

With respect to this clone: An end of the junction differs from the germline gene, which may be a read error. V gene TRBV27 combines with J gene TRBJ1-2; no definite D call. Germline values: CDR1 MNHEY, CDR2 SMNVEV (reference sequence). This CDR3 contains 13 residues. The chain's CDR3 is CASSLKFNNGYTF. CDR3 sequence (DNA): TGTGCCAGCAGTTTAAAGTTTAACAATGGCTACACCTTC.

J is TRBJ2-3 and V is TRBV28, with 7 bases identical to TRBD1. Trimming took 2 bases from V and 1 from J; bases not matched to a gene: 3. The germline V gene has CDR1 MDHEN and CDR2 SYDVKM. This CDR3 region has 15 residues. CDR3 amino acids: CASSLVQGGTDTQYF. The CDR3 coding sequence is TGTGCCAGCAGTTTAGTCCAGGGGGGCACAGATACGCAGTATTTT.

This clone was found a few times. This sequence joins TRBV2 and TRBJ2-3, with unresolved D. The germline V gene encodes CDR1 SNHLY and CDR2 FYNNEI. The CDR3 has 12 amino acids. V dropped 9 bases and J dropped 7 bases, with 14 bases sitting between them. CDR3 amino acids: CARQSLPNTQYF. CDR3 sequence (DNA): TGTGCCAGACAGAGCCTCCCAAATACGCAGTATTTT.

The V gene is TRBV30, the J gene TRBJ1-6; 7 bases align to TRBD1. Germline V lookup: CDR1 GTSNPN, CDR2 SVGIG (reference sequence). Losses at the gene ends were 2 bases for V and 6 bases for J; bases not matched to a gene: 10. CDR3 size: 16 residues. The CDR3 loop is CAWSPGQILLNSPLHF. CDR3 nucleotide sequence: TGTGCCTGGAGTCCGGGACAGATTTTACTTAATTCACCCCTCCACTTT.